The clone carrying this T cell receptor beta chain was seen only a few times. A clone one base away is much larger, so this may be a read error. The CDR3 length is 12 residues. Germline loops: CDR1 LNHDA, CDR2 SQIVND (reference sequence). V lost 3 bases, J lost 1 base, and 3 bases lay in between. Sorted naive CD8 T cells, roughly 20,000 to 1,100,000, were sequenced from 10%, 30% or 50% RNA. The data are from a study of molecular identifiers for immune sequencing clone quantification. Study overall: Replicates split RNA from around 20,000 or 100,000 naive CD8 cells five ways, and the researchers sequenced four portions.

Previously published methods and listed TCR primers were used for the bulk TCR libraries. TCRdb re-derived calls from the PCR reads in MiXCR, one entry per CDR3 protein. The sample contains around 300,000 distinct CDR3 sequences, about 22% of which appear only once. Material: naive CD8+ T cells from blood, with Jurkat cell RNA spiked in. Regarding subset: FACS-sorted CD8+CD4-CCR7+CD45RA+ naive T cells. The chain uses TRBV19 and TRBJ1-1; D unclear. The TCR originated in a human donor in good health. Some libraries in this study had Jurkat cell RNA spiked in. CDR3: CASSIRNTEAFF. The CDR3 DNA is TGTGCCAGTAGTATCAGGAACACTGAAGCTTTCTTT.